Below are 14 T cell receptor beta chains sequenced from a single sample in a study of cytomegalovirus exposure and HLA in healthy donors (dated 2017 in TCRdb). Libraries were constructed by the immunoSEQ multiplex PCR assay. For the multiplex PCR, a mixture combining 60 forward primers for TCR Vbeta segments and 13 reverse primers for TCR Jbeta segments was used. The table was pulled from immuneACCESS by TCRdb, which kept in-frame rearrangements only. Such tables lose some clones; where checked, under half of the loss comes from unresolved V genes, and the rest has no known cause. The sample table records about 89,000 clones; roughly 80% of these occur just once. In total, the top ten clones hold 3.7% of the sample. Sequenced material: PBMCs. The receptor source for this set is a man under 40 in good health and CMV-seronegative.

Regarding this clone: The sample contains more than one DNA sequence encoding this CDR3. The chain recombines TRBV5-1 with TRBJ2-1, with 14 bases identical to TRBD2. The CDR3 loop spans 18 amino acids. With V trimmed by 1 base and J by 4 bases, 7 bases remained unmatched. CDR1 SGHRS and CDR2 YFSETQ come from the germline V gene. The CDR3 protein is CASSLMTSGRASYNEQFF. CDR3 DNA: TGCGCCAGCAGCTTGATGACTAGCGGGAGGGCGAGTTACAATGAGCAGTTCTTC. Full variable domain (rest looked up from reference TRBV5-1 and TRBJ2-1): KAGVTQTPRYLIKTRGQQVTLSCSPISGHRSVSWYQQTPGQGLQFLFEYFSETQRNKGNFPGRFSGRQFSNSRSEMNVSTLELGDSALYLCASSLMTSGRASYNEQFFGPGTRLTVL.

V usage is TRBV7-8 and J usage is TRBJ1-1; TRBD1 matches at 8 bases. Germline V gene sequence: CDR1 SGHVS, CDR2 FQNEAQ. V was pared by 5 bases and J by 4 bases, with 9 bases of the junction left unmatched. CDR3 size: 15 residues. CDR3 sequence (DNA): TGTGCCAGCAGCGAAGACAGGGGAGGTGTCACTGAAGCTTTCTTT. It yields the protein CASSEDRGGVTEAFF. The full variable domain, its missing parts supplied by reference TRBV7-8 and TRBJ1-1, is GAGVSQSPRYKVAKRGQDVALRCDPISGHVSLFWYQQALGQGPEFLTYFQNEAQLDKSGLPSDRFFAERPEGSVSTLKIQRTQQEDSAVYLCASSEDRGGVTEAFFGQGTRLTVV.

This clone was counted between two and nine times. In DNA, the CDR3 is TGTGCCAGCAGCACCAGCGGGGGGGTCTCTGGGGCCAACGTCCTGACTTTC. Encoded protein: CASSTSGGVSGANVLTF. The rearrangement joins TRBV7-2 to TRBJ2-6; 10 nucleotides agree with TRBD2. CDR3 length equals 17 residues. Germline CDR1 and CDR2: SGHTA and FQGNSA. J was trimmed by 0 bases and V by 5 bases; bases with no gene match: 4. Looking up the rest from reference TRBV7-2 and TRBJ2-6 gives the full variable domain: GAGVSQSPSNKVTEKGKDVELRCDPISGHTALYWYRQSLGQGLEFLIYFQGNSAPDKSGLPSDRFSAERTGGSVSTLTIQRTQQEDSAVYLCASSTSGGVSGANVLTFGAGSRLTVL.

The rearrangement joins TRBV30 to TRBJ2-7; 15 positions match TRBD2. This CDR3 region has 20 residues. Per the germline V gene, CDR1 is GTSNPN and CDR2 is SVGIG (reference sequence). After removal of 1 base from V and 6 bases from J, the junction contained 19 bases not matched to a gene. CDR3: CAWSGEKTGTSGRKKGEQYF. The CDR3 region has the DNA TGTGCCTGGAGTGGAGAGAAAACCGGGACTAGCGGGAGGAAAAAGGGCGAGCAGTACTTC.

The V and J genes are TRBV2 and TRBJ2-1, with TRBD2 identical over 15 bases. J lost 6 bases, V lost 11 bases, and 20 bases had no gene match. The germline CDR1 and CDR2 sequences are SNHLY and FYNNEI. The CDR3 has 19 residues. Here the CDR3 DNA reads TGTGCCCCGGCGAGGACTAGCGGGAGGGCCATCACTCACCTCAATGAGCAGTTCTTC. Translating gives CAPARTSGRAITHLNEQFF.

The CDR3 region has the DNA TGTGCCAGCAGCGCCCGTGAGGCTCGCGTCTATGGCTACACCTTC. Translating gives CASSAREARVYGYTF. The J gene is TRBJ1-2, the V gene TRBV7-8; D call uncertain. The V gene lost 5 bases and the J gene lost 4 bases, with 17 bases spanning the gap. The germline CDR1 and CDR2 sequences are SGHVS and FQNEAQ. The CDR3 loop spans 15 amino acids.

The chain's CDR3 is CAIKWDRGTEAFF. CDR3 nucleotide sequence: TGTGCCATCAAATGGGACAGAGGCACTGAAGCTTTCTTT. The chain recombines TRBV10-3 with TRBJ1-1; 7 bases map to TRBD1. With V trimmed by 7 bases and J by 4 bases, 6 bases remained unmatched. Germline-derived CDR1 and CDR2 are ENHRY and SYGVKD. The CDR3 runs 13 residues.

The chain links TRBV7-2 to TRBJ1-1, with D uncertain. Germline V gene sequence: CDR1 SGHTA, CDR2 FQGNSA. V gave up 0 bases and J gave up 6 bases, with 8 bases separating them. The CDR3 has 13 residues. The CDR3: CASSLARQAEAFF. DNA for the CDR3: TGTGCCAGCAGCTTAGCTCGGCAGGCTGAAGCTTTCTTT.

This clone came up a few times. The gene calls are TRBV7-9 and TRBJ1-4; D gene unclear. The germline V gene encodes CDR1 SEHNR and CDR2 FQNEAQ (reference sequence). The CDR3 runs to 13 residues. The V end lost 1 base, the J end lost 8 bases, and 8 bases lay between the germline ends. The CDR3 sequence is CASSLGASEKLFF. In DNA form, the CDR3 reads TGTGCCAGCAGCTTAGGAGCGTCCGAAAAACTGTTTTTT. The entire variable domain, with the rest obtained from reference TRBV7-9 and TRBJ1-4, is as follows: DTGVSQNPRHKITKRGQNVTFRCDPISEHNRLYWYRQTLGQGPEFLTYFQNEAQLEKSRLLSDRFSAERPKGSFSTLEIQRTEQGDSAMYLCASSLGASEKLFFGSGTQLSVL.

The gene calls are TRBV4-1 and TRBJ1-3; D is uncertain. Germline values: CDR1 MGHRA, CDR2 YSYEKL. The CDR3 spans 18 residues. The V gene lost 1 base and the J gene lost 2 bases, with 18 bases spanning the gap. CDR3 coding DNA: TGCGCCAGCAGCCAAGGGAGGGTCCGGGGTCCGACTGGAAACACCATATATTTT. This gives the protein CASSQGRVRGPTGNTIYF.

V gene TRBV4-1 combines with J gene TRBJ1-5; D might be TRBD1 (5 bases). Trimming stripped 3 bases from V and 3 bases from J, with 6 bases between. CDR3 size: 13 residues. Germline values: CDR1 MGHRA, CDR2 YSYEKL. The DNA for the CDR3 is TGCGCCAGCAGCCACAGGGCCAATCAGCCCCAGCATTTT. Translation: CASSHRANQPQHF.

The chain uses TRBV28 and TRBJ2-7; D unclear. Deletions cut 4 bases from V and 6 bases from J, with 10 bases between. Germline V CDR1 and CDR2: MDHEN, SYDVKM. This CDR3 is built from 12 residues. The CDR3 spells CASSSSNPEQYF. CDR3 sequence (DNA): TGTGCCAGCAGTTCCTCTAACCCCGAGCAGTACTTC.

This clone is a singleton in its sample. The V call is TRBV6-5, the J call TRBJ1-1; 8 nucleotides match TRBD1. J lost 4 bases, V lost 6 bases, and 10 bases had no gene match. The CDR3 consists of 15 residues. Germline V gene lookup returns CDR1 MNHEY and CDR2 SVGAGI. Written as DNA, the CDR3 is TGTGCCAGCAGCCGAAGACAGGGGTTCTCCACTGAAGCTTTCTTT. It is translated as CASSRRQGFSTEAFF.

This rearrangement joins TRBV4-2 to TRBJ2-7, with 7 bases matching TRBD2. V dropped 1 base and J dropped 1; count of bases not matched to a gene: 7. Germline V lookup: CDR1 LGHNA, CDR2 YNFKEQ. The CDR3 extends over 16 amino acids. CDR3 bases: TGTGCCAGCAGCCAAGGGAGTGGGCGGGGGTCCTACGAGCAGTACTTC. Its protein product is CASSQGSGRGSYEQYF.